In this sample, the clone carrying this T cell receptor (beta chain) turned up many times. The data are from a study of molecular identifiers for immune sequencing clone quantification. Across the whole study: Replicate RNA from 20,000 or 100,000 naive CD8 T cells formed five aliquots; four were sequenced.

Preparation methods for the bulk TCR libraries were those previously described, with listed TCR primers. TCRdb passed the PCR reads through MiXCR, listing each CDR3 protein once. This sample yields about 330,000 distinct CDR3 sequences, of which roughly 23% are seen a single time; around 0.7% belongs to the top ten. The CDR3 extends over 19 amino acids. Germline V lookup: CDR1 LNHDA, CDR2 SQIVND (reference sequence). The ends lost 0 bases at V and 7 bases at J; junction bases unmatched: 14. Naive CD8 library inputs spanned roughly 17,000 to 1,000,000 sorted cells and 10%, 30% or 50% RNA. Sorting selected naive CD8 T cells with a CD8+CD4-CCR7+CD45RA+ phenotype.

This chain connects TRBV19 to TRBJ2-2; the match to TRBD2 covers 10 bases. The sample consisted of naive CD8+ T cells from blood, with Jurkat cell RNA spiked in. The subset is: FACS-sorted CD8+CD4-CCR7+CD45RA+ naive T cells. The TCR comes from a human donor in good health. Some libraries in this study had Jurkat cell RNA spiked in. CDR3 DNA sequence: TGTGCCAGTAGTATAGATCCCCTAGCGGGGGAACTACGGGTCGGGGAGCTGTTTTTT. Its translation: CASSIDPLAGELRVGELFF.